The T cell receptor beta chain described here comes from a study of PD-L1 blockade in urothelial cancer. At the level of the study: Median T cell yield from blood was fewer than 150,000.

Assay used: immunoSEQ multiplex PCR; TCRdb lists only in-frame clones, some missing. Here the sample spans 70,000 to 75,000 clones, around four fifths being singletons. Trimming took 3 bases from V and 6 from J; bases not matched to a gene: 12. The germline V gene has CDR1 SGHTA and CDR2 FQGNSA. This CDR3 region has 16 residues. The chain recombines TRBV7-2 with TRBJ2-3, with 7 nucleotides matching TRBD2. The sample in question was PBMCs, obtained around atezolizumab (anti-PD-L1) treatment. The TCR originated in an older man with urothelial cancer. CDR3 sequence (DNA): TGTGCCAGCAGCTTGGACGCTAGCGGTTGGACTGATACGCAGTATTTT. This translates into CASSLDASGWTDTQYF.